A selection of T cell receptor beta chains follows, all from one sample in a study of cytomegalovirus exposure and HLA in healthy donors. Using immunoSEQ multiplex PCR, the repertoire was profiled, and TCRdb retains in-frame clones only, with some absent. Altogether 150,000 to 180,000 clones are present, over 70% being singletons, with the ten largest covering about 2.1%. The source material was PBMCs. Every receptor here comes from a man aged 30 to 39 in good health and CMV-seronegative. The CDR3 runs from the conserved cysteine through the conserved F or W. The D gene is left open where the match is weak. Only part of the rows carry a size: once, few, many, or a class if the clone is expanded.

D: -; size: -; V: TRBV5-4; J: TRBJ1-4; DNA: TGTGCCAGCAGCTCGGGGCACCCAGCCGCCGGGACTGATGAAAAACTGTTTTTT; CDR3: CASSSGHPAAGTDEKLFF
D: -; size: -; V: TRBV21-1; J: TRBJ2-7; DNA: -; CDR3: CASSKKWGRGNEQYF
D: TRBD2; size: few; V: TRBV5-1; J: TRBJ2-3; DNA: TGCGCCAGCAGGAGGACTAGCGGGGGCCCAACAGATACGCAGTATTTT; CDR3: CASRRTSGGPTDTQYF
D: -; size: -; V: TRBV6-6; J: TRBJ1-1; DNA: TGTGCCAGCAGTTCCCCGGGAGTCCGTGAAGCTTTCTTT; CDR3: CASSSPGVREAFF
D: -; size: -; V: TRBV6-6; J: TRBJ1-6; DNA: TGTGCCAGCAACCTAGGGGGGGTAGGCAATTCACCCCTCCACTTT; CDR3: CASNLGGVGNSPLHF
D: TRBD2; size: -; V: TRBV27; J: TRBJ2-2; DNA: TGTGCCAGCAGTTTCATAGCGGGGAGCGGCGGGGAGCTGTTTTTT; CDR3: CASSFIAGSGGELFF
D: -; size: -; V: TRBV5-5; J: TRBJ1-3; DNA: TGTGCCAGCAGCTTGTCCCTCTTGCCGGGTGGAAACACCATATATTTT; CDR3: CASSLSLLPGGNTIYF
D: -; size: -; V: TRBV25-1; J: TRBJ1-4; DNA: TGTGCCAGCAGTCAGCACACAGGGACGGCTAATGAAAAACTGTTTTTT; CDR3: CASSQHTGTANEKLFF
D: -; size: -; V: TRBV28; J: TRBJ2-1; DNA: TGTGCCAGCAGTTCCCCTGTAGGTCAGGAAGAGCAGTTCTTC; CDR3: CASSSPVGQEEQFF
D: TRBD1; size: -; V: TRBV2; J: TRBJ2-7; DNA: TGTGCCAGCAGTGAGCCAGGGGGCTACGAGCAGTACTTC; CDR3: CASSEPGGYEQYF
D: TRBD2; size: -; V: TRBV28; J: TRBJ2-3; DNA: TGTGCCAGCAGGGAAGGACTAGCAGCAGATACGCAGTATTTT; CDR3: CASREGLAADTQYF
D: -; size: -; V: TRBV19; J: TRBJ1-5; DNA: TGTGCCAGTAGTCCGCGTCTGTGGCCCCAGCATTTT; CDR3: CASSPRLWPQHF
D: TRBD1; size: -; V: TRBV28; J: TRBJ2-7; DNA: TGTGCCAGCAGTTCTCAGGGTAGGGGGCCTTACGAGCAGTACTTC; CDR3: CASSSQGRGPYEQYF
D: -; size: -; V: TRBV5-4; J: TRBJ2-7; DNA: TGTGCCAGCAGCTTGTTCAGGGGCCACGAGCAGTACTTC; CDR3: CASSLFRGHEQYF
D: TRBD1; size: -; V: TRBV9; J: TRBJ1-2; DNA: TGTGCCAGCAGCGTAGCTACAGGGGGAAGGGGCTACACCTTC; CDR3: CASSVATGGRGYTF
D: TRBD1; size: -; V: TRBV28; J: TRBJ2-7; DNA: TGTGCCAGCAGTACTGACAGGGCCTACGAGCAGTACTTC; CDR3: CASSTDRAYEQYF
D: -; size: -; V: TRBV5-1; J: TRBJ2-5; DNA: TGCGCCAGCAGCTTGGGGGGGGTCCAAGAGACCCAGTACTTC; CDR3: CASSLGGVQETQYF